This T cell receptor (beta chain) was found in a study of OX40 agonist ivuxolimab in advanced cancers. Overall study: Dose-escalation patients suffered from hepatocellular carcinoma, melanoma, renal cell or head and neck cancer. Partial responses were recorded for three patients, including one with hepatocellular carcinoma and two with cutaneous melanoma. Broader study findings: The investigators did not determine what antigen specificity the expanded peripheral T cells had.

This clone appeared a single time. The antigen is undetermined. Libraries were prepared by immunoSEQ multiplex PCR; TCRdb keeps only in-frame clonotypes and omits some of them. This sample yields tens of thousands of clones, of which about 90% are seen a single time; roughly 9.8% belongs to the top ten. The source is an adult with an advanced solid tumor such as melanoma, head and neck, liver or kidney cancer. The input for sequencing was CD4+ or CD8+ T cells sorted from blood, taken in a trial of the OX40 agonist ivuxolimab.

The CDR3 reads CARGLRDDGYTF. The CDR3 bases are TGTGCCAGGGGACTTCGGGATGACGGCTACACCTTC. V gene TRBV2 combines with J gene TRBJ1-2, with D possibly matching TRBD1 (5 bases). Trimming took off 9 bases at V and 8 bases at J, with 16 bases between the two ends. CDR3 size: 12 residues. Germline V lookup: CDR1 SNHLY, CDR2 FYNNEI.